Sequencing of this T cell receptor (beta chain) was carried out in a study of cytomegalovirus exposure and HLA in healthy donors. Primers: 60 Vbeta forward and 13 Jbeta reverse. Assay: immunoSEQ multiplex PCR; the TCRdb copy retains only in-frame clones and omits some. The sample lists 150,000 or so clones, approximately 80% occurring once. The junction had 10 bases not matched to a gene; V was cut back by 5 bases and J by 3 bases. CDR3 length: 16 residues. Germline assignment: CDR1 SGHVS and CDR2 FQNEAQ. The study, taken as a whole, reports: In a later analysis, a genetic analysis reported fewer productive-TCR N-insertions in an Asian-associated ancestry cluster than the cohort average.

This clone was seen only once. Its antigen is still unknown. The receptor was isolated from a young woman in good health and CMV-seropositive. The sample taken for sequencing was PBMCs. This chain connects TRBV7-8 to TRBJ2-1, with 7 bases aligning to TRBD1. This chain's CDR3 is CASSKKRQGFYNEQFF. Written as DNA, the CDR3 is TGTGCCAGCAGCAAGAAGCGACAGGGATTCTACAATGAGCAGTTCTTC. The whole variable domain, remainder taken from reference TRBV7-8 and TRBJ2-1, is GAGVSQSPRYKVAKRGQDVALRCDPISGHVSLFWYQQALGQGPEFLTYFQNEAQLDKSGLPSDRFFAERPEGSVSTLKIQRTQQEDSAVYLCASSKKRQGFYNEQFFGPGTRLTVL.